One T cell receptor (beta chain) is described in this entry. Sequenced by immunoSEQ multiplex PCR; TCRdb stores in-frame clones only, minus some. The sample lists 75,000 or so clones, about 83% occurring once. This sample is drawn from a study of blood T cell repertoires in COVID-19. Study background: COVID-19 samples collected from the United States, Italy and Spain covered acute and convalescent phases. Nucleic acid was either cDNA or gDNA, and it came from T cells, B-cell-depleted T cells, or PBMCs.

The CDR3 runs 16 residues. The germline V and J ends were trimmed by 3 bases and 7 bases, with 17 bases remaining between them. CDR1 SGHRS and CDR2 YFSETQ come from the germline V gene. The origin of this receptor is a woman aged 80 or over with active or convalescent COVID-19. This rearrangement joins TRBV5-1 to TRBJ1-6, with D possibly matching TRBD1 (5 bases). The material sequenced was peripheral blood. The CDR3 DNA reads TGCGCCAGCAGCTCCCAGGGTCCGGGCGTGAATTCACCCCTCCACTTT. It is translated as CASSSQGPGVNSPLHF.